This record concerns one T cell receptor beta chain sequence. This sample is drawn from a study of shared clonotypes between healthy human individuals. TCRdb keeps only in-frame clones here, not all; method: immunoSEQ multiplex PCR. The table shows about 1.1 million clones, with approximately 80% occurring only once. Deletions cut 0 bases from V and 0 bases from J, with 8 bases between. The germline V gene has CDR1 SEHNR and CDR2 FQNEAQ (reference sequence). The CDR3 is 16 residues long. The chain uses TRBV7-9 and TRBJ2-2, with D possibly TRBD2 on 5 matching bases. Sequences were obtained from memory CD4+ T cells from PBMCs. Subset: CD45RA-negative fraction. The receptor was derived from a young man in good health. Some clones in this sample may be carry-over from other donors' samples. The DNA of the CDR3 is TGTGCCAGCAGCTTAGCAACCGGGGCGAACACCGGGGAGCTGTTTTTT. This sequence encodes CASSLATGANTGELFF.